This T cell receptor beta chain is drawn from a study of blood T cells in healthy people across ages. Sample-barcoded 5' priming and a J-beta primer mix drove a second PCR of roughly 6 to 12 cycles. TCRdb analysed the 5' RACE reads with MiXCR anew, one entry per CDR3 protein. The table records roughly 1,300,000 distinct CDR3 sequences, almost 60% of them present only once. Findings and caveats of the study: Relative to aged donors, long-lived donors carried more naive CD4+ cells and displayed higher diversity. A conclusive naive versus antigen-experienced comparison was prevented by the unsorted PBMCs. Age brought a roughly linear fall in TCR beta diversity measured per million T cells.

Looked up from germline, CDR1 is SGHAT and CDR2 is FQNNGV. The length of the CDR3 is 13 residues. Points on this clonotype: Its specificity is unknown. An end of the junction does not agree with germline; a read error may underlie this.

The chain carries TRBV11-2 and TRBJ1-2; TRBD1 is a possible D gene (5 bases). The sequencing input was blood. The origin of this receptor is a man between 18 and 29 years old in good health. CDR3 loop: CASSIDSYYGYTF. CDR3 nucleotide sequence: TGTGCCAGCAGCATAGACAGTTACTATGGCTACACCTTC.